The clone carrying this T cell receptor (beta chain) was detected only a few times. The data belong to a study of T-cell reconstitution after alpha-beta-depleted transplantation in children. Using unique molecular identifiers, the investigators prepared the TCRbeta library. From the PCR reads, TCRdb called clonotypes with MiXCR, one entry per CDR3 protein. Of under 250,000 distinct CDR3 sequences detected, approximately 19% appear once; the ten largest clones hold 43%. CDR3 length: 16 residues. With 8 bases removed from V and 5 bases from J, the gap between germline ends came to 22 bases. The sample consisted of PBMCs, mostly from graft donor cells, taken 360 days after TCRalphabeta/CD19-depleted stem cell transplant. The receptor was derived from a male patient between 2 and 9 years old who had a stem cell transplant for acute lymphoblastic leukemia, so the T cells may come from the graft donor. The J gene is TRBJ2-1, the V gene TRBV12-3 or TRBV12-4; weak D call: TRBD1 (5 bases). The CDR3 DNA sequence: TGTGCCAGCGAACCCTACCCGAGACAGCGACACAATGAGCAGTTCTTC. It is translated as CASEPYPRQRHNEQFF.